Included here is one T cell receptor beta chain sequence, with context. J was trimmed by 4 bases and V by 0 bases; bases with no gene match: 5. CDR3 length equals 15 residues. The germline V gene has CDR1 MNHEY and CDR2 SVGAGI. In the original analysis: Using reference gene primer amplification, nucleated cell counts were estimated. TCRdb keeps only in-frame clones here, not all; method: immunoSEQ multiplex PCR. The V and J calls and clone size were taken over from that table, and D and trimming were inferred from the DNA. The sample includes around 71,000 clones, roughly 76% of them seen just once. The data are from a study of blood T cell repertoires in COVID-19. Study in general: Samples came from the United States, Italy and Spain, spanning acute and convalescent COVID-19. Sample material is recorded as cDNA or gDNA derived from T cells, B-cell-depleted T cells, or PBMCs.

V gene TRBV6-5 combines with J gene TRBJ1-1; 7 bases agree with TRBD1. The specimen sequenced was peripheral blood. This TCR was sampled from a woman over 75 with active or convalescent COVID-19. CDR3: CASSYSTRGATEAFF. In DNA form, the CDR3 reads TGTGCCAGCAGTTACTCGACCAGGGGGGCCACTGAAGCTTTCTTT.